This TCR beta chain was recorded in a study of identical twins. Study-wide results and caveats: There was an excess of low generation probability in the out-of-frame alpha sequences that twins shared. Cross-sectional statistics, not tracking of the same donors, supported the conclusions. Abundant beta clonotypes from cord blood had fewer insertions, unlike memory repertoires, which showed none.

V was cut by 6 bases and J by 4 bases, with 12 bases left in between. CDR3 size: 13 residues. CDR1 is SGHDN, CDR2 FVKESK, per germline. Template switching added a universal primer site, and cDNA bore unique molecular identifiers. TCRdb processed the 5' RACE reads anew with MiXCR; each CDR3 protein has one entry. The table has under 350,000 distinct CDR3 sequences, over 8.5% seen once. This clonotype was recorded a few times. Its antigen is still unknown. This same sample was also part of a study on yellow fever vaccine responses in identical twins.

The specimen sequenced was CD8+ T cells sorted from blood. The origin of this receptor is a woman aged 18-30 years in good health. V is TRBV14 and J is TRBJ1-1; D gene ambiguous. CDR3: CASRIDSGTEAFF. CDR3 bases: TGTGCCAGCAGGATAGACTCTGGCACTGAAGCTTTCTTT. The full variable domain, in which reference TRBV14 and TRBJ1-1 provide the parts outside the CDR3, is EAGVTQFPSHSVIEKGQTVTLRCDPISGHDNLYWYRRVMGKEIKFLLHFVKESKQDESGMPNNRFLAERTGGTYSTLKVQPAELEDSGVYFCASRIDSGTEAFFGQGTRLTVV.